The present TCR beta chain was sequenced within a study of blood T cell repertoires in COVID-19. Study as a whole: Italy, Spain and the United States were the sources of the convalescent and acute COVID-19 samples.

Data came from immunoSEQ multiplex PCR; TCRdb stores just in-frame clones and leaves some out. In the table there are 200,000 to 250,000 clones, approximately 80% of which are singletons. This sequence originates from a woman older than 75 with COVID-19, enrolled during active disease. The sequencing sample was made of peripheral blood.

CDR3 amino acids: CAWRLLQNTEAFF. As DNA, the CDR3 is TGTGCCTGGAGACTACTCCAGAACACTGAAGCTTTCTTT. The chain has TRBV30 and TRBJ1-1; D uncertain. CDR3 length equals 13 residues. V was trimmed by 3 bases and J by 1 base, leaving 9 bases between them. The germline V gene encodes CDR1 GTSNPN and CDR2 SVGIG (reference sequence).